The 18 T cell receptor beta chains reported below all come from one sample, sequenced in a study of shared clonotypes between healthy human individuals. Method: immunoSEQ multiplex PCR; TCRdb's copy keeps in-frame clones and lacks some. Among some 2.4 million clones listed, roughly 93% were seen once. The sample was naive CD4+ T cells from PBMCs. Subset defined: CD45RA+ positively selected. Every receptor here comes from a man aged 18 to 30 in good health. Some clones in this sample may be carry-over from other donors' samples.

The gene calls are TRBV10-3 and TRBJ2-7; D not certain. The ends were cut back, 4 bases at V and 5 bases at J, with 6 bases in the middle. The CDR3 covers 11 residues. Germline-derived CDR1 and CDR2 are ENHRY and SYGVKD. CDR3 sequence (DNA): TGTGCCATCAGTGTTGGGGACGAGCAGTACTTC. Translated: CAISVGDEQYF.

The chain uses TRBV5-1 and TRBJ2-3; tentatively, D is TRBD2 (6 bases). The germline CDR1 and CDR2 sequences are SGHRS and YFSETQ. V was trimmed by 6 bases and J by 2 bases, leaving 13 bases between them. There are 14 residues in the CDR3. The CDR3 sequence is CASTLGGSTDTQYF. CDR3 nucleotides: TGCGCCAGCACCCTTGGGGGGTCCACAGATACGCAGTATTTT.

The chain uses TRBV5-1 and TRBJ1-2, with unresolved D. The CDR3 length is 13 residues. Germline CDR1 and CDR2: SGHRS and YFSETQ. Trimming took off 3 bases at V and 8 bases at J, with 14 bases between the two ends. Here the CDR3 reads CASSSDRFRGYTF. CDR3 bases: TGCGCCAGCAGCTCGGACCGTTTTCGAGGCTACACCTTC.

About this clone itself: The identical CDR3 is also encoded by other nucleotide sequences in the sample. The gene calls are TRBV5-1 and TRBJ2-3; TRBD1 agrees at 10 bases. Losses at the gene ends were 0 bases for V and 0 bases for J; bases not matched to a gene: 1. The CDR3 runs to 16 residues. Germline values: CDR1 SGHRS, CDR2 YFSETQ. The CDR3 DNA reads TGCGCCAGCAGCTTGGGACAGGGGGCAAGCACAGATACGCAGTATTTT. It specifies CASSLGQGASTDTQYF.

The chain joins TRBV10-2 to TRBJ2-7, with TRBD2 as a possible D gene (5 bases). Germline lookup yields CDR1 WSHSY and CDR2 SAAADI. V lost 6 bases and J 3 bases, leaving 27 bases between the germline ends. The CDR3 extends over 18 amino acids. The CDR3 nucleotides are TGCGCCAGCAGGGCACTGGCAGCCGGTGGACTGTTGGACTACGAGCAGTACTTC. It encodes CASRALAAGGLLDYEQYF.

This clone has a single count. This chain's CDR3 is CASSQFRPGVPGANVLTF. In nucleotides, the CDR3 is TGTGCCAGCTCACAGTTCAGGCCCGGGGTGCCTGGGGCCAACGTCCTGACTTTC. V and J are TRBV18 and TRBJ2-6; perhaps TRBD2 as D (5 bases). Germline CDR1 and CDR2: KGHSH and LQKENI. The CDR3 contains 18 residues. Deletions cut 4 bases from V and 2 bases from J, with 18 bases between.

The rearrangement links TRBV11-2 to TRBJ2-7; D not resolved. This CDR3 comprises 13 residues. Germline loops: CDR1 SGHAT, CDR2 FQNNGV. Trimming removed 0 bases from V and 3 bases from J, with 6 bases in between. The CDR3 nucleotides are TGTGCCAGCAGCTTAGATAGGTTCTACGAGCAGTACTTC. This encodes CASSLDRFYEQYF. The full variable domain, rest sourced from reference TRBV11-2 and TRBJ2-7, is EAGVAQSPRYKIIEKRQSVAFWCNPISGHATLYWYQQILGQGPKLLIQFQNNGVVDDSQLPKDRFSAERLKGVDSTLKIQPAKLEDSAVYLCASSLDRFYEQYFGPGTRLTVT.

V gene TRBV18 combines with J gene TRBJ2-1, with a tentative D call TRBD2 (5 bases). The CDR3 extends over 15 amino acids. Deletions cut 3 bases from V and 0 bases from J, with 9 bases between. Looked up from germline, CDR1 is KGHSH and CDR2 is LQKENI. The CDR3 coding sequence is TGTGCCAGCTCACCGGGCGGGCTCTCCTACAATGAGCAGTTCTTC. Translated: CASSPGGLSYNEQFF. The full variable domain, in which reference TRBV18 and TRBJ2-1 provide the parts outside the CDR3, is NAGVMQNPRHLVRRRGQEARLRCSPMKGHSHVYWYRQLPEEGLKFMVYLQKENIIDESGMPKERFSAEFPKEGPSILRIQQVVRGDSAAYFCASSPGGLSYNEQFFGPGTRLTVL.

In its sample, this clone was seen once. CDR3: CASSLGMAPGISYEQYF. The DNA of the CDR3 is TGTGCCAGCAGCTTGGGGATGGCGCCGGGAATCTCCTACGAGCAGTACTTC. This chain uses TRBV7-9 with TRBJ2-7; D might be TRBD2 (5 bases). Germline CDR1 reads SEHNR; CDR2 reads FQNEAQ (reference sequence). The CDR3 is 17 amino acids. With 3 bases removed from V and 0 bases from J, the gap between germline ends came to 18 bases.

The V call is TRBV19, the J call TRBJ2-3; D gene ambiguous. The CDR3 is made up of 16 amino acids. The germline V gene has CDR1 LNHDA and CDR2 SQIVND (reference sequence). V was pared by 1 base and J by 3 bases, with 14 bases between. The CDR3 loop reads CASSIVYPAPTDTQYF. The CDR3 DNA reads TGTGCCAGTAGTATAGTTTACCCCGCGCCTACAGATACGCAGTATTTT.

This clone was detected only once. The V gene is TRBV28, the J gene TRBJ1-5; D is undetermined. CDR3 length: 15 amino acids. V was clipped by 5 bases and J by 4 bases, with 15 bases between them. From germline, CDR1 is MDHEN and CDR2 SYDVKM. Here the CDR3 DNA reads TGTGCCAGCAGTGCCCGAGGGTCTTGGAATCAGCCCCAGCATTTT. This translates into CASSARGSWNQPQHF.

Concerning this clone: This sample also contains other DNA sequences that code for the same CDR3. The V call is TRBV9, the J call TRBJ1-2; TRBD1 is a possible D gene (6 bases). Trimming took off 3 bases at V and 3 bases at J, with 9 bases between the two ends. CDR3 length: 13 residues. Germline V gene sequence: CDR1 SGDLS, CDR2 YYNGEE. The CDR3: CASSARGYYGYTF. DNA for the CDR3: TGTGCCAGCAGCGCCAGGGGCTACTATGGCTACACCTTC.

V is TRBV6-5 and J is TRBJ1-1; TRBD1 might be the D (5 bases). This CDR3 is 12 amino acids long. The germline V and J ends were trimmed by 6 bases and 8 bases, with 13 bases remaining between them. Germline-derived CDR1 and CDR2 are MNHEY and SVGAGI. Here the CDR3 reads CASRDPTEEAFF. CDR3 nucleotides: TGTGCCAGCAGAGACCCGACAGAAGAAGCTTTCTTT.

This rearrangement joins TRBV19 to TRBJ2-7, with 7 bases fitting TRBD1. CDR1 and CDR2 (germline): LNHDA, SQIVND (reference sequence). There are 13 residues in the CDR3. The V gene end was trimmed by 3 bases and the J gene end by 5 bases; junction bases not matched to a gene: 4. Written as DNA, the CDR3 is TGTGCCAGTAGTATCAACAGGGGCCACGAGCAGTACTTC. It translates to CASSINRGHEQYF.

The CDR3 loop reads CATRTPAGYEQYF. The CDR3, as DNA: TGTGCCACCCGAACCCCGGCGGGGTACGAGCAGTACTTC. The chain carries TRBV27 and TRBJ2-7; tentatively, D is TRBD2 (6 bases). V was trimmed by 10 bases and J by 4 bases, leaving 17 bases between them. CDR3 length equals 13 residues. The germline V gene encodes CDR1 MNHEY and CDR2 SMNVEV (reference sequence).

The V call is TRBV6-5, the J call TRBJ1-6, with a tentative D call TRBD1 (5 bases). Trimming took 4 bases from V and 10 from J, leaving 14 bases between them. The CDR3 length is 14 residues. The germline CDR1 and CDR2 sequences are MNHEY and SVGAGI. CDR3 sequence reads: CASSSGTGESPLHF. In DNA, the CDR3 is TGTGCCAGCAGTTCCGGGACTGGCGAATCACCCCTCCACTTT.

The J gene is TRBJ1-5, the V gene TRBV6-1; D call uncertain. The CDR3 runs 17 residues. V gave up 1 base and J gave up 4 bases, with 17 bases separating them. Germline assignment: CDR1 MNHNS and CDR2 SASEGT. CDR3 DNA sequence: TGTGCCAGCAGTGAAGGGATCAGTCGGCGAAATAATCAGCCCCAGCATTTT. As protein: CASSEGISRRNNQPQHF.

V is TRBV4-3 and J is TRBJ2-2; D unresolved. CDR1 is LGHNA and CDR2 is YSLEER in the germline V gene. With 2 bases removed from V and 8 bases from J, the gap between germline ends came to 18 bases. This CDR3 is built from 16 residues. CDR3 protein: CASSQRYQALRGELFF. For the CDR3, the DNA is TGCGCCAGCAGCCAACGATATCAGGCTTTGAGGGGGGAGCTGTTTTTT.